The 28 T cell receptor beta chains reported below all come from one sample, sequenced in a study of cytomegalovirus exposure and HLA in healthy donors. It was with 60 Vbeta and 13 Jbeta primers that the PCR ran. Some clones are missing from TCRdb's copy, which holds only in-frame ones; the method was immunoSEQ multiplex PCR. The sample has 70,000 to 90,000 clones; 65% to 70% are singletons. Sequencing used PBMCs. These TCRs come from a man between 35 and 55 years old in good health and CMV-seropositive.

CDR3 protein: CSAIYNPEAFF. CDR3 DNA sequence: TGCAGTGCTATTTATAATCCTGAAGCTTTCTTT. The V gene is TRBV20-1, the J gene TRBJ1-1, with D unclear. The CDR3 consists of 11 residues. V was pared by 4 bases and J by 6 bases, with 9 bases between. Per the germline V gene, CDR1 is DFQATT and CDR2 is SNEGSKA (reference sequence).

This chain connects TRBV14 to TRBJ1-1; tentatively, D is TRBD1 (6 bases). This CDR3 contains 16 residues. Trimming removed 0 bases at V and 4 bases at J, with 15 bases between. Germline values: CDR1 SGHDN, CDR2 FVKESK. The CDR3 region has the DNA TGTGCCAGCAGCCAAGATGCGGGGGCGCGGGGCACTGAAGCTTTCTTT. It translates to CASSQDAGARGTEAFF.

The chain links TRBV28 to TRBJ1-5; possible D gene TRBD1, 5 bases. CDR1 and CDR2 (germline): MDHEN, SYDVKM. The CDR3 totals 18 residues. Trimming removed 5 bases at V and 6 bases at J, with 26 bases between. CDR3 coding DNA: TGTGCCAGCAGTCTCTCACCCCCTGCCAGGGAGGACACTCAGCCCCAGCATTTT. Translating gives CASSLSPPAREDTQPQHF.

The chain recombines TRBV11-2 with TRBJ2-3; D is possibly TRBD1 (5 bases). Trimming stripped 1 base from V and 5 bases from J, with 10 bases between. The CDR3 totals 14 residues. In germline, CDR1 is SGHAT, CDR2 FQNNGV. This CDR3 reads CASSLGRRGDTQYF. The DNA of the CDR3 is TGTGCCAGCAGCTTAGGGCGAAGGGGAGATACGCAGTATTTT. Full variable domain (remainder filled in from reference TRBV11-2 and TRBJ2-3): EAGVAQSPRYKIIEKRQSVAFWCNPISGHATLYWYQQILGQGPKLLIQFQNNGVVDDSQLPKDRFSAERLKGVDSTLKIQPAKLEDSAVYLCASSLGRRGDTQYFGPGTRLTVL.

The chain carries TRBV11-2 and TRBJ1-6; maybe TRBD1 (5 bases). Per the germline V gene, CDR1 is SGHAT and CDR2 is FQNNGV. This CDR3 contains 15 residues. Between the trimmed V and J ends, which lost 8 bases and 7 bases, there was a span of 18 bases. Here the CDR3 DNA reads TGTGCCAGCGCGGAGGAGGAGGGGTGGAATTCACCCCTCCACTTT. Amino acids: CASAEEEGWNSPLHF.

This chain connects TRBV7-8 to TRBJ1-6; possibly TRBD1 for D (6 bases). V lost 5 bases, J lost 6 bases, and 14 bases lay in between. CDR3 length: 15 amino acids. Germline loops: CDR1 SGHVS, CDR2 FQNEAQ. In DNA, the CDR3 is TGTGCCAGCAGCGACTCAGGGGTATCTAATTCACCCCTCCACTTT. Amino acids: CASSDSGVSNSPLHF.

This clone was recorded a few times. This chain connects TRBV4-1 to TRBJ2-5, with TRBD2 matching 7 bases. The V and J ends lost 0 bases and 4 bases, in that order; junction bases with no gene match: 8. The V gene's germline CDR1 is MGHRA and CDR2 YSYEKL. CDR3 length: 16 residues. This chain's CDR3 is CASSQDRLERGETQYF. The CDR3 DNA is TGCGCCAGCAGCCAAGATCGCCTTGAGCGGGGAGAGACCCAGTACTTC.

The CDR3 loop reads CASSPGLAGYEQYF. The CDR3 nucleotides read TGTGCCAGCAGCCCTGGACTAGCGGGATACGAGCAGTACTTC. The chain recombines TRBV11-1 with TRBJ2-7; 12 bases match TRBD2. Germline assignment: CDR1 SGHAT and CDR2 FQDESV (reference sequence). The J segment lost 4 bases and the V segment lost 5 bases, leaving 3 bases of the junction unmatched. The CDR3 consists of 14 residues.

The sample holds a few counts of this clone. The chain couples TRBV18 to TRBJ2-1; TRBD2 is a possible D gene (5 bases). Germline CDR1 KGHSH, CDR2 LQKENI. CDR3 length equals 16 residues. Trimming left V 3 bases short and J 13 bases short, with 25 bases between. CDR3 DNA: TGTGCCAGCTCACCTCTGAGCGGCGGATCCTACAATGCCCAGTTCTTC. Residues: CASSPLSGGSYNAQFF. Full variable domain (rest looked up from reference TRBV18 and TRBJ2-1): NAGVMQNPRHLVRRRGQEARLRCSPMKGHSHVYWYRQLPEEGLKFMVYLQKENIIDESGMPKERFSAEFPKEGPSILRIQQVVRGDSAAYFCASSPLSGGSYNAQFFGPGTRLTVL.

The chain links TRBV9 to TRBJ2-7, with 10 bases matching TRBD1. V was clipped by 3 bases and J by 5 bases; unmatched bases: 5. CDR3 size: 14 residues. In germline, CDR1 is SGDLS, CDR2 YYNGEE. The CDR3 loop reads CASSAWDRGHEQYF. DNA of the CDR3: TGTGCCAGCAGCGCCTGGGACAGGGGTCACGAGCAGTACTTC.

J is TRBJ1-3 and V is TRBV10-3; 7 positions agree with TRBD1. This CDR3 spans 15 amino acids. Germline lookup yields CDR1 ENHRY and CDR2 SYGVKD. V gave up 3 bases and J gave up 0 bases; unmatched junction bases: 2. The CDR3 DNA is TGTGCCATCAGTGAAGGGACAGACTCTGGAAACACCATATATTTT. This translates into CAISEGTDSGNTIYF.

This chain uses TRBV7-2 with TRBJ1-5; tentative D call: TRBD1 (6 bases). Germline values: CDR1 SGHTA, CDR2 FQGNSA. Trimming removed 5 bases from V and 5 bases from J, with 10 bases in between. CDR3 length equals 13 residues. CDR3: CASSEDRDQPQHF. The DNA for the CDR3 is TGTGCCAGCAGCGAGGACAGAGATCAGCCCCAGCATTTT. Full variable domain (outside the CDR3, taken from reference TRBV7-2 and TRBJ1-5): GAGVSQSPSNKVTEKGKDVELRCDPISGHTALYWYRQSLGQGLEFLIYFQGNSAPDKSGLPSDRFSAERTGGSVSTLTIQRTQQEDSAVYLCASSEDRDQPQHFGDGTRLSIL.

The gene calls are TRBV12-5 and TRBJ2-3; 7 positions match TRBD1. The CDR3 has 16 amino acids. The germline gives CDR1 LGHNT, CDR2 FRNRAP. With V trimmed by 4 bases and J by 3 bases, 10 bases remained unmatched. This chain's CDR3 is CASGSRIQGLTDTQYF. Here the CDR3 DNA reads TGTGCTAGTGGTTCTAGAATACAGGGGCTGACAGATACGCAGTATTTT.

This clone occurred a few times. The J gene is TRBJ1-4, the V gene TRBV7-2; D perhaps matches TRBD1 (5 bases). This CDR3 region has 12 residues. Trimming took off 4 bases at V and 7 bases at J, with 7 bases between the two ends. CDR1 is SGHTA and CDR2 is FQGNSA in the germline V gene. This chain's CDR3 is CASSSGGEKLFF. The CDR3 DNA reads as TGTGCCAGCAGCTCGGGGGGTGAAAAACTGTTTTTT.

The chain employs TRBV18 and TRBJ2-3; possibly TRBD2 for D (6 bases). The V and J ends lost 2 bases and 8 bases respectively, with 14 bases between them. CDR1 and CDR2 (germline): KGHSH, LQKENI. CDR3 length: 14 residues. CDR3 DNA sequence: TGTGCCAGCTCACCAAAGAGGGAGGAAGGTACGCAGTATTTT. Translation gives CASSPKREEGTQYF.

The J gene is TRBJ2-7, the V gene TRBV30; 11 bases are shared with TRBD2. Per the germline V gene, CDR1 is GTSNPN and CDR2 is SVGIG (reference sequence). Trimming took 1 base from V and 5 from J; bases not matched to a gene: 1. The CDR3 contains 13 residues. CDR3 protein: CAWSGLAGNEQYF. The DNA of the CDR3 is TGTGCCTGGAGTGGACTAGCGGGGAACGAGCAGTACTTC.

The chain links TRBV2 to TRBJ1-1, with a possible D match to TRBD1 (6 bases). The germline V and J ends were trimmed by 6 bases and 1 base, with 9 bases remaining between them. CDR1 and CDR2 (germline): SNHLY, FYNNEI. This CDR3 is 13 amino acids long. CDR3: CASSRDKNTEAFF. DNA of the CDR3: TGTGCCAGCAGCCGGGACAAGAACACTGAAGCTTTCTTT.

V and J are TRBV5-8 and TRBJ1-4, with TRBD1 as a possible D gene (6 bases). Trimming took off 0 bases at V and 7 bases at J, with 16 bases between the two ends. The CDR3 totals 16 residues. CDR1 SGHTS and CDR2 YDEGEE come from the germline V gene. Here the CDR3 reads CASSLGGTGIFEKLFF. CDR3 DNA: TGTGCCAGCAGCTTGGGTGGCACAGGGATATTTGAAAAACTGTTTTTT.

This clone was picked up a small number of times. The chain links TRBV28 to TRBJ1-1, with D perhaps TRBD1 (6 bases). The CDR3 length is 15 residues. Trimming pared 2 bases from V and 0 bases from J, leaving 10 bases between. CDR1 is MDHEN, CDR2 SYDVKM, per germline. The CDR3 sequence: CASSLGDTMNTEAFF. The CDR3 DNA follows: TGTGCCAGCAGTTTAGGGGACACCATGAACACTGAAGCTTTCTTT.

This rearrangement joins TRBV2 to TRBJ2-5; D not certain. CDR1 is SNHLY and CDR2 is FYNNEI in the germline V gene. V was cut by 6 bases and J by 8 bases, with 13 bases left in between. This CDR3 spans 12 amino acids. The CDR3: CASRSVWATQYF. Here the CDR3 DNA reads TGTGCCAGCAGGTCGGTGTGGGCCACCCAGTACTTC.

This clone was counted a few times. This chain links TRBV19 with TRBJ1-1; D may be TRBD1 (6 bases). Germline CDR1 reads LNHDA; CDR2 reads SQIVND (reference sequence). This CDR3 has 13 amino acids. V lost 3 bases and J 7 bases, leaving 12 bases between the germline ends. CDR3 in amino acids: CASSIIQGNEAFF. The CDR3, as DNA: TGTGCCAGTAGTATCATACAGGGCAATGAAGCTTTCTTT. The variable domain in full, completed from reference TRBV19 and TRBJ1-1, reads DGGITQSPKYLFRKEGQNVTLSCEQNLNHDAMYWYRQDPGQGLRLIYYSQIVNDFQKGDIAEGYSVSREKKESFPLTVTSAQKNPTAFYLCASSIIQGNEAFFGQGTRLTVV.

There are a few counts of this clone. This chain joins TRBV5-4 and TRBJ1-2; D is possibly TRBD1 (5 bases). This CDR3 is 15 amino acids long. V was trimmed by 0 bases and J by 3 bases, leaving 12 bases between them. Per germline, CDR1 SGHNT and CDR2 YYREEE (reference sequence). CDR3 amino acids: CASSLGAGLDYGYTF. In DNA, the CDR3 is TGTGCCAGCAGCTTGGGGGCAGGGTTGGACTATGGCTACACCTTC.

The rearrangement joins TRBV12-5 to TRBJ1-2; TRBD1 is a possible D gene (5 bases). V was clipped by 3 bases and J by 8 bases, with 13 bases between them. Germline V lookup: CDR1 LGHNT, CDR2 FRNRAP. This CDR3 comprises 13 residues. CDR3 amino acids: CASGFGRGQGYTF. In DNA form, the CDR3 reads TGTGCTAGTGGTTTTGGTAGGGGCCAGGGCTACACCTTC. The whole variable domain, filled in from reference TRBV12-5 and TRBJ1-2, reads DARVTQTPRHKVTEMGQEVTMRCQPILGHNTVFWYRQTMMQGLELLAYFRNRAPLDDSGMPKDRFSAEMPDATLATLKIQPSEPRDSAVYFCASGFGRGQGYTFGSGTRLTVV.

V and J are TRBV7-8 and TRBJ2-5, with D possibly matching TRBD2 (6 bases). Trimming removed 1 base from V and 1 base from J, with 16 bases in between. This CDR3 region has 17 residues. CDR1 is SGHVS, CDR2 FQNEAQ, per germline. Here the CDR3 reads CASSLGYLGGPQETQYF. The CDR3 coding sequence is TGTGCCAGCAGCTTAGGCTACCTGGGGGGTCCCCAAGAGACCCAGTACTTC.

This chain links TRBV6-5 with TRBJ1-2; D may be TRBD1 (5 bases). V was pared by 2 bases and J by 4 bases, with 11 bases between. This CDR3 contains 14 residues. The V gene's germline CDR1 is MNHEY and CDR2 SVGAGI. Here the CDR3 reads CASSYARDSYGYTF. The CDR3 DNA sequence: TGTGCCAGCAGTTACGCCCGGGACTCCTATGGCTACACCTTC.

This chain links TRBV5-8 with TRBJ2-5; D remains unclear. Trimming left V 7 bases short and J 2 bases short, with 18 bases between. Per the germline V gene, CDR1 is SGHTS and CDR2 is YDEGEE. CDR3 length equals 15 residues. CDR3 DNA: TGTGCCAGCGGAGAATGGTTGGAGTCACAAGAGACCCAGTACTTC. Amino acid sequence: CASGEWLESQETQYF.

The chain recombines TRBV5-6 with TRBJ2-7; a weak D match, TRBD1 (6 bases). Germline V gene lookup returns CDR1 SGHDT and CDR2 YYEEEE. The V and J ends lost 0 bases and 4 bases respectively, with 14 bases between them. The CDR3 runs to 15 residues. For the CDR3, the DNA is TGTGCCAGCAGCTTGGTATCAGGGGTAGTATACGAGCAGTACTTC. Encoded protein: CASSLVSGVVYEQYF.

The genes are TRBV18 and TRBJ1-1, with D possibly matching TRBD1 (5 bases). The CDR3 extends over 15 amino acids. Trimming took 2 bases from V and 5 from J, leaving 15 bases between them. CDR1 KGHSH and CDR2 LQKENI come from the germline V gene. CDR3 nucleotide sequence: TGTGCCAGCTCACCAGAGAGACAGACGAAAACTGAAGCTTTCTTT. It encodes CASSPERQTKTEAFF.